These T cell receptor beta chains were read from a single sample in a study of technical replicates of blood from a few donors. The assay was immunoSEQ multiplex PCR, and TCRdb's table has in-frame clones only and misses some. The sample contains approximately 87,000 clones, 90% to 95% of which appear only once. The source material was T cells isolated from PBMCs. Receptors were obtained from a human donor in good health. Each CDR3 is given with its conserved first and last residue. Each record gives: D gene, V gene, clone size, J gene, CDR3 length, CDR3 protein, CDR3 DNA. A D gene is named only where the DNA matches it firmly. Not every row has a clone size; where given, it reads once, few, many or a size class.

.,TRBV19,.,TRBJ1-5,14,CASSITGYDQPQHF,TGTGCCAGTAGTATTACAGGTTATGATCAGCCCCAGCATTTT
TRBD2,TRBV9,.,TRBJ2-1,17,CASSVGDGRVLGNEQFF,TGTGCCAGCAGCGTAGGGGACGGGAGGGTCCTCGGGAATGAGCAGTTCTTC
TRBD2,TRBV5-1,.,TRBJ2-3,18,CASSLGTSGSEGTDTQYF,TGCGCCAGCAGCCTCGGGACTAGCGGGAGTGAGGGCACAGATACGCAGTATTTT
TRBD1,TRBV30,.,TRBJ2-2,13,CAWDRVFPGELFF,TGTGCCTGGGACAGGGTATTTCCCGGGGAGCTGTTTTTT
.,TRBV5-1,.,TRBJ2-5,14,CASGTLGTQETQYF,TGCGCCAGCGGGACACTTGGGACCCAAGAGACCCAGTACTTC
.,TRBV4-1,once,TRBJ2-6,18,CASSQGRQVGSGANVLTF,TGCGCCAGCAGCCAAGGTAGGCAGGTAGGCTCTGGGGCCAACGTCCTGACTTTC
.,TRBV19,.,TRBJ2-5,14,CASRSDFGQETQYF,TGTGCCAGTCGGAGCGACTTTGGGCAAGAGACCCAGTACTTC
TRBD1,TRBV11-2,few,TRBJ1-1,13,CASSSTGDTEAFF,TGTGCCAGCAGCTCCACAGGGGACACTGAAGCTTTCTTT
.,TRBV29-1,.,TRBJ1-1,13,CSVERGEETEAFF,TGCAGCGTTGAACGGGGAGAGGAGACTGAAGCTTTCTTT
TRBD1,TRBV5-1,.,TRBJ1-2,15,CASSIPGQGHYGYTF,TGCGCCAGCAGCATACCGGGACAGGGGCACTATGGCTACACCTTC
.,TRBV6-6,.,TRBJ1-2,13,CASSYSSYYGYTF,TGTGCCAGCAGTTACTCATCGTACTATGGCTACACCTTC
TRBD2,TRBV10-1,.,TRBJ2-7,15,CASSGTSGRAHEQYF,TGCGCCAGCAGTGGGACTAGCGGGAGAGCCCACGAGCAGTACTTC
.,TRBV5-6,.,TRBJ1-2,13,CASSSLPSGGYTF,TGTGCCAGCAGCTCATTGCCTTCCGGTGGCTACACCTTC
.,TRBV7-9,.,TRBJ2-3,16,CASSYLHTTGTDTQYF,TGTGCCAGCAGCTACTTACACACGACAGGCACAGATACGCAGTATTTT
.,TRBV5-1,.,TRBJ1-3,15,CASSRAGRAGNTIYF,TGCGCCAGCAGTCGGGCAGGGAGGGCTGGAAACACCATATATTTT
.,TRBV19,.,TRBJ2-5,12,CASRAPEETQYF,TGTGCCAGCCGTGCGCCGGAAGAGACCCAGTACTTC
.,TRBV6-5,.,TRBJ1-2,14,CASSYFAGAAGYTF,TGTGCCAGCAGTTACTTCGCAGGGGCGGCTGGCTACACCTTC
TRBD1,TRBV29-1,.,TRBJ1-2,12,CSVNQQGDGYTF,TGCAGCGTTAATCAGCAGGGGGATGGCTACACCTTC
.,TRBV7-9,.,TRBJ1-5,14,CASSQQGGPQPQHF,TGTGCCAGCAGCCAACAGGGAGGGCCTCAGCCCCAGCATTTT
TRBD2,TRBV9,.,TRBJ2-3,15,CASSTRLAGTDTQYF,TGTGCCAGCAGCACCCGACTAGCGGGCACAGATACGCAGTATTTT
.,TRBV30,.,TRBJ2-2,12,CAWSSGTGELFF,TGTGCCTGGTCATCGGGCACCGGGGAGCTGTTTTTT
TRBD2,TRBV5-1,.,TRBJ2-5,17,CASSLEVTSGIQETQYF,TGCGCCAGCAGCTTGGAGGTGACTAGCGGGATCCAAGAGACCCAGTACTTC
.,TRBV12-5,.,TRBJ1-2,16,CASGPKIHLGGYGYTF,TGTGCTAGTGGTCCCAAAATTCACCTCGGGGGCTATGGCTACACCTTC
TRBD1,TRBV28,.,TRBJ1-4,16,CASSPTGAGANEKLFF,TGTGCCAGCAGTCCGACAGGGGCTGGGGCTAATGAAAAACTGTTTTTT
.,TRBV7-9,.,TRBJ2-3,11,CASSATDTQYF,TGTGCCAGCAGCGCGACAGATACGCAGTATTTT